The 25 T cell receptor beta chains in this list originate from one sample, sequenced in a study of post-analysis software for immune sequencing data. No cognate antigen is known for these TCRs. Unique-molecular-identifier-tagged TCR beta cDNA libraries were used. TCRdb re-called the PCR reads with MiXCR, one entry per CDR3 protein. The repertoire holds 450,000 to 700,000 distinct CDR3 sequences, with about 44% as singletons. Overall study results and limits: Comparison of patients with controls showed five or six TRBV segments more frequent in patients, TRBV5-6, TRBV5-1 and TRBV20-1 among them.

Material for sequencing was blood. The receptors come from a girl aged 10-17 years with multiple sclerosis.

This clonotype was picked up a small number of times. The chain links TRBV12-3 or TRBV12-4 to TRBJ2-1; TRBD1 is a possible D gene (5 bases). V lost 6 bases to trimming and J lost 5 bases, with 8 bases between them. CDR3 size: 12 residues. Here the CDR3 reads CASRLTDNEQFF. The CDR3 DNA reads TGTGCCAGCAGACTGACAGACAATGAGCAGTTCTTC.

In its sample, this clonotype was seen a few times. V is TRBV7-9 and J is TRBJ1-5, with 8 bases aligning to TRBD1. The CDR3 is made up of 15 amino acids. The V segment lost 4 bases and the J segment 5 bases; nucleotides outside the gene matches: 7. Germline values: CDR1 SEHNR, CDR2 FQNEAQ (reference sequence). In nucleotides, the CDR3 is TGTGCCAGCAGCTCCTTGGGACAGGCGGATCAGCCCCAGCATTTT. Its translation is CASSSLGQADQPQHF. Together with reference TRBV7-9 and TRBJ1-5, the CDR3 gives the full variable domain: DTGVSQNPRHKITKRGQNVTFRCDPISEHNRLYWYRQTLGQGPEFLTYFQNEAQLEKSRLLSDRFSAERPKGSFSTLEIQRTEQGDSAMYLCASSSLGQADQPQHFGDGTRLSIL.

To note about this clonotype: Since the CDR3 does not end with the conserved phenylalanine or tryptophan, this likely comes from a read error. V and J are TRBV25-1 and TRBJ2-1; 13 bases line up with TRBD2. The CDR3 is 14 amino acids. V shed 5 bases and J 7 bases; nucleotides not matched to a gene: 2. Per the germline V gene, CDR1 is MGHDK and CDR2 is SYGVNS. CDR3 nucleotides: TGTGCCAGCAGTCGGACTAGCGGGAGTAATGAGCAGTTCTCC. Its protein product is CASSRTSGSNEQFS.

A few counts support this clonotype. The CDR3 here is CASSDDPSSFYGYTF. CDR3 bases: TGTGCCAGCAGTGATGACCCTTCGAGCTTCTATGGCTACACCTTC. The J gene is TRBJ1-2, the V gene TRBV6-1, with D unclear. Germline V gene sequence: CDR1 MNHNS, CDR2 SASEGT. The CDR3 sequence is 15 residues long. V was shortened by 3 bases and J by 4 bases, with 15 bases between the two germline ends.

This clonotype came up a few times. This chain links TRBV12-3 or TRBV12-4 with TRBJ2-7, with no clear D. This CDR3 is built from 14 residues. Trimming cost V 1 base and J 2 bases, with 9 bases left between them. The CDR3 here is CASSLGLGPYEQYF. In DNA form, the CDR3 reads TGTGCCAGCAGTTTAGGCCTGGGTCCCTACGAGCAGTACTTC.

There are a few counts of this clonotype. The rearrangement joins TRBV5-1 to TRBJ2-5, with 9 positions matching TRBD1. Germline V lookup: CDR1 SGHRS, CDR2 YFSETQ. The CDR3 covers 14 residues. Trimming took 3 bases from V and 4 from J; bases not matched to a gene: 4. In nucleotides, the CDR3 is TGCGCCAGCAGCTCCCCGGACAGGGGAGAGACCCAGTACTTC. This translates into CASSSPDRGETQYF.

The gene calls are TRBV29-1 and TRBJ2-7, with 14 positions matching TRBD2. With 6 bases clipped from V and 2 bases from J, the junction kept 6 bases outside the gene matches. Germline V gene lookup returns CDR1 SQVTM and CDR2 ANQGSEA. The CDR3 extends over 15 amino acids. CDR3 sequence (DNA): TGCAGCGTGGGGGGACTAGCGGGAGCCCCCTACGAGCAGTACTTC. Protein sequence: CSVGGLAGAPYEQYF.

The chain has TRBV5-1 and TRBJ2-5, with unresolved D. Matching the DNA end better, TRBJ2-7 makes the J call doubtful. CDR1 and CDR2 from the germline V gene are SGHRS and YFSETQ. This CDR3 is 14 amino acids long. The DNA for the CDR3 is TGCGCCAGCAGCTTGGAGATCCAGGCCGGCGAGCAGTACTTC. This codes for CASSLEIQAGEQYF.

The chain has TRBV5-1 and TRBJ2-5; the D gene is possibly TRBD1 (6 bases). This CDR3 spans 15 amino acids. With 4 bases removed from V and 2 bases from J, the gap between germline ends came to 15 bases. Germline values: CDR1 SGHRS, CDR2 YFSETQ. Here the CDR3 reads CASSPRTVNQETQYF. CDR3 sequence (DNA): TGCGCCAGCAGCCCGCGGACAGTCAATCAAGAGACCCAGTACTTC.

The J gene is TRBJ2-7, the V gene TRBV27, with D hard to call. Looked up from germline, CDR1 is MNHEY and CDR2 is SMNVEV (reference sequence). Between the trimmed V and J ends, which lost 4 bases and 4 bases, there was a span of 8 bases. The length of the CDR3 is 12 residues. The CDR3 is CASSSYHYEQYF. For the CDR3, the DNA is TGTGCCAGCAGTTCCTACCATTACGAGCAGTACTTC.

J is TRBJ2-3 and V is TRBV5-5; possible D gene TRBD1, 6 bases. Trimming left V 6 bases short and J 2 bases short, with 16 bases between. The V gene's germline CDR1 is SGHKS and CDR2 YYEKEE (reference sequence). The CDR3 runs to 15 residues. The CDR3 is CASTVARTATDTQYF. In nucleotides, the CDR3 is TGTGCCAGCACCGTGGCCCGGACAGCCACAGATACGCAGTATTTT.

This clonotype was picked up a small number of times. The chain uses TRBV7-2 and TRBJ2-5; D remains unclear. This CDR3 is 13 amino acids long. V was cut by 3 bases and J by 5 bases, with 10 bases left in between. CDR1 is SGHTA, CDR2 FQGNSA, per germline. The CDR3 region is CASSFLLRETQYF. As DNA, the CDR3 is TGTGCCAGCAGCTTTTTGCTTAGGGAGACCCAGTACTTC.

This clonotype was found a few times. The J gene is TRBJ1-2, the V gene TRBV20-1; tentatively, D is TRBD1 (6 bases). The ends were cut back, 5 bases at V and 8 bases at J, with 15 bases in the middle. The V gene's germline CDR1 is DFQATT and CDR2 SNEGSKA (reference sequence). The CDR3 sequence is 12 residues long. In DNA, the CDR3 is TGCAGTGCTCCAAGGGGGACTGGGGGCTACACCTTC. Encoded protein: CSAPRGTGGYTF.

The rearrangement links TRBV10-3 to TRBJ2-5, with 8 bases aligning to TRBD1. V was pared by 3 bases and J by 5 bases, with 5 bases of the junction left unmatched. Per the germline V gene, CDR1 is ENHRY and CDR2 is SYGVKD. The CDR3 is 14 residues long. As DNA, the CDR3 is TGTGCCATCAGTGAAAGACAGGGGATTGAGACCCAGTACTTC. Protein sequence: CAISERQGIETQYF.

The rearrangement links TRBV7-9 to TRBJ2-1; maybe TRBD2 (6 bases). This CDR3 comprises 14 residues. Germline V gene data show CDR1 as SEHNR and CDR2 as FQNEAQ (reference sequence). The V end lost 6 bases, the J end lost 7 bases, and 16 bases lay between the germline ends. The CDR3 reads CASSQKGRINEQFF. The CDR3 DNA sequence: TGTGCCAGCAGTCAAAAGGGGAGGATAAATGAGCAGTTCTTC.

The chain employs TRBV6-5 and TRBJ1-4; TRBD1 agrees at 9 bases. There are 14 residues in the CDR3. The ends lost 5 bases at V and 5 bases at J; junction bases unmatched: 3. CDR1 MNHEY and CDR2 SVGAGI come from the germline V gene. DNA of the CDR3: TGTGCCAGCAGTCAACAGGGGGCAAATGAAAAACTGTTTTTT. This gives the protein CASSQQGANEKLFF.

The chain uses TRBV20-1 and TRBJ2-1; 13 nucleotides match TRBD2. Germline V lookup: CDR1 DFQATT, CDR2 SNEGSKA (reference sequence). V dropped 2 bases and J dropped 4; count of bases not matched to a gene: 2. CDR3 length: 15 amino acids. CDR3 sequence: CSARRTSGGYNEQFF. In nucleotides, the CDR3 is TGCAGTGCTAGACGGACTAGCGGGGGATACAATGAGCAGTTCTTC.

The gene calls are TRBV13 and TRBJ2-7; tentative D call: TRBD1 (6 bases). The CDR3 is 17 amino acids. With 4 bases removed from V and 2 bases from J, the gap between germline ends came to 21 bases. The germline gives CDR1 PRHDT, CDR2 FYEKMQ (reference sequence). The CDR3 region is CASSYEQGAEDPYEQYF. The CDR3, as DNA: TGTGCCAGCAGCTATGAACAGGGTGCCGAGGATCCCTACGAGCAGTACTTC. Complete variable domain (other parts from reference TRBV13 and TRBJ2-7): AAGVIQSPRHLIKEKRETATLKCYPIPRHDTVYWYQQGPGQDPQFLISFYEKMQSDKGSIPDRFSAQQFSDYHSELNMSSLELGDSALYFCASSYEQGAEDPYEQYFGPGTRLTVT.

This clonotype has more than one count but fewer than ten. The DNA of the CDR3 is TGTGCCAGCAGTTTATCGGCTAGCGCAGGTAATGAGCAGTTCTTC. This sequence encodes CASSLSASAGNEQFF. The chain links TRBV27 to TRBJ2-1; D may be TRBD2 (6 bases). CDR3 length equals 15 residues. Trimming removed 0 bases from V and 7 bases from J, with 13 bases in between. Germline assignment: CDR1 MNHEY and CDR2 SMNVEV (reference sequence).

The rearrangement joins TRBV20-1 to TRBJ2-7; D possibly corresponds to TRBD1 (5 bases). This CDR3 region has 14 residues. Germline V gene lookup returns CDR1 DFQATT and CDR2 SNEGSKA (reference sequence). V lost 0 bases and J lost 2, with 11 bases in between. The CDR3 sequence is CSARDPDITYEQYF. As DNA, the CDR3 is TGCAGTGCTAGAGATCCGGACATTACCTACGAGCAGTACTTC.

CDR3 amino acids: CASSPPGTRNEQYF. CDR3 coding DNA: TGCGCCAGCAGCCCTCCCGGGACCCGCAATGAGCAGTACTTC. The V and J genes are TRBV5-1 and TRBJ2-5; the D gene could be TRBD1 or TRBD2 (5 bases each). CDR3 size: 14 residues. The germline V gene has CDR1 SGHRS and CDR2 YFSETQ. V was clipped by 4 bases and J by 11 bases, with 21 bases between them.

In regard to this clonotype: Relative to the germline gene, one junction end is altered; a read error may explain this. This sequence joins TRBV3-1 and TRBJ2-1; 12 bases agree with TRBD2. The germline V gene has CDR1 LGHDT and CDR2 YNNKEL (reference sequence). This CDR3 has 18 residues. The CDR3 DNA is TGTGCCGGCAGCCTGGGCGGACTAGCGGGAAGCTCCTACAATGAGCAGTTCTTC. As protein: CAGSLGGLAGSSYNEQFF.

The chain recombines TRBV9 with TRBJ2-6, with no clear D. CDR1 and CDR2 (germline): SGDLS, YYNGEE. The CDR3 has 16 amino acids. Trimming took off 4 bases at V and 4 bases at J, with 15 bases between the two ends. The CDR3 sequence: CASSPSGVFGANVLTF. The CDR3 DNA reads TGTGCCAGCAGCCCCAGTGGTGTATTCGGGGCCAACGTCCTGACTTTC.

This rearrangement joins TRBV4-2 to TRBJ2-7, with 8 nucleotides matching TRBD1. V lost 11 bases and J lost 0; bases outside the gene matches: 0. In germline, CDR1 is LGHNA, CDR2 YNFKEQ. The CDR3 runs to 11 residues. CDR3 in amino acids: CAGTGSYEQYF. The CDR3 DNA sequence: TGTGCCGGGACAGGCTCCTACGAGCAGTACTTC.

Points on this clonotype: Germline is not matched at one junction end, which may reflect a read error. The genes are TRBV20-1 and TRBJ2-7; D assignment may be TRBD1 or TRBD2 (5 bases each). The germline gives CDR1 DFQATT, CDR2 SNEGSKA (reference sequence). The CDR3 runs 14 residues. Here the CDR3 reads CNARSGLFPDEQYF. The CDR3 coding sequence is TGCAATGCTAGATCGGGGCTGTTTCCGGACGAGCAGTACTTC.